This T cell receptor (beta chain) is from a study of T cell responses to AZD1222 COVID-19 vaccine. Study-level points and caveats: Spike-specific TCR breadth rose after two AZD1222 doses, and depth rose as well. Regions 160-218 and 743-854 dominated among vaccine-associated CD4 TCRs spanning spike. Reportedly, close to half of spike-specific TCRs are directed against unmutated variant regions. Donors skewed white British and female; clonal diversity was possibly underestimated.

A word on this clone: What it recognizes is unknown.

Clones were sequenced by immunoSEQ multiplex PCR, and TCRdb holds only the in-frame ones, with some missing. The sample shows roughly 150,000 clones, just over 90% of them seen only once. Here the sequenced sample was peripheral blood, taken 28 days after the second AZD1222 dose. The source is an adult who received the AZD1222 COVID-19 vaccine.

The CDR3 DNA follows: TGTGCCAGCAGCGTAGAAGGGAAAATAGGTCAGCCCCAGCATTTT. This gives the protein CASSVEGKIGQPQHF. V is TRBV9 and J is TRBJ1-5; D not resolved. The CDR3 is made up of 15 amino acids. V was trimmed by 0 bases and J by 6 bases, leaving 13 bases between them. In germline, CDR1 is SGDLS, CDR2 YYNGEE.